This TCR beta chain was documented in a study of blood T cells in healthy people across ages. General study findings and limits: Naive T cell percentage and TCR beta diversity correlated strongly. Getting older went along with TCR beta diversity per million T cells dropping roughly linearly.

About this clonotype itself: Antigen: not known. Germline is not matched at one junction end, which may reflect a read error.

Primed by a sample-barcoded 5' primer and a J-beta primer mix, a second PCR proceeded for 7 to 11 cycles. The template-switch adaptor, which had 12 random nucleotides, put a tag on each cDNA molecule. Each CDR3 protein is one row after TCRdb ran MiXCR on the 5' RACE reads. Among some 900,000 distinct CDR3 sequences, around 48% were seen once, and the ten largest hold 10% to 15%. This CDR3 has 15 residues. Germline V gene lookup returns CDR1 SGHKS and CDR2 YYEKEE (reference sequence). This sequence originates from a man between 25 and 39 years old in good health. This chain joins TRBV5-5 and TRBJ2-1; TRBD2 might be the D (6 bases). Input material: blood. This CDR3 is CANSLGGTAYNEQFF. DNA for the CDR3: TGTGCCAACAGCTTGGGGGGTACCGCCTACAATGAGCAGTTCTTC.